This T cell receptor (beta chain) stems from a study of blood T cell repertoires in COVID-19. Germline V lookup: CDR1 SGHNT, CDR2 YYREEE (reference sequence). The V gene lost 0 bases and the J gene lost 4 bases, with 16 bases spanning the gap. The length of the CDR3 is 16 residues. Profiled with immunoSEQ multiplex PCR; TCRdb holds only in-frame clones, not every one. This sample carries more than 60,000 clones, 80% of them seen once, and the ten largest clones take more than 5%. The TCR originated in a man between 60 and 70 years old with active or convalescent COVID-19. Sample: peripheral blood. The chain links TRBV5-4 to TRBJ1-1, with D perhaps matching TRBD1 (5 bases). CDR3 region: CASSLASGRVATEAFF. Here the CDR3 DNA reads TGTGCCAGCAGCTTGGCTTCGGGCAGGGTGGCCACTGAAGCTTTCTTT.